This entry features one TCR beta chain sequence. Its binding antigen is unknown. Per-base qualities were not stored, and no clone one base away is much larger. The immunoSEQ Assay, a bias-controlled multiplex PCR, was used to amplify TCRbeta CDR3 regions from genomic DNA. The study's own analysis went as follows. Within the assay, amplification of reference gene primers was used to estimate how many nucleated cells each sample contained. Sequence reads were collapsed and filtered to measure the absolute abundance of every unique TCRbeta CDR3 rearrangement. For each sample, productive Simpson clonality was calculated as the square root of Simpson's diversity index across productive rearrangements. What TCRdb holds here is the immuneACCESS table cut down to in-frame rearrangements. Part of the clones is not present; checked against another copy, under half of the missing clones reflect an unresolved V gene, and the others are unexplained. V, J and clone size are taken as reported in that table, and D and trimming were inferred from the DNA itself. Counted in this sample were hundreds of thousands of clones; roughly four fifths of them appeared once. The top ten hold roughly 9.4% of the sample.

Another Seattle source contributed samples from volunteer blood donors who had recovered from COVID-19. Collaborating institutions collected whole blood in K2EDTA tubes following their own protocols. Collaborator samples were shipped for TCRbeta analysis as frozen whole blood, isolated PBMCs, or DNA extracted from either sample type. There are 15 amino acids in the CDR3, from cysteine to phenylalanine inclusive. This entry keeps only the CDR3 DNA: 45 bases, framed from base 1. V loses 6 bases at its end and J loses 6 bases; junction bases beyond the gene matches: 7. Taken from the germline V gene, the CDR1 and CDR2 loops are MGHRA and YSYEKL. The data were taken from a study of blood T cell repertoires in COVID-19 (dated by TCRdb to about 2020). Background on the whole study: Samples covering the acute and convalescent phases of COVID-19 were provided by collaborators in the United States, Italy and Spain. The prospective study material was composed of cDNA or gDNA derived from T cells, B-cell-depleted T cells, or PBMCs. The dataset comprised deeply sampled blood TCRbeta repertoires from subjects exposed to, actively infected with, or recovered from COVID-19. The repertoires were released in a freely available public database meant as a resource for research on the immune response to SARS-CoV-2. The samples were drawn from the first 160 participants of the ongoing ImmuneRACE study and from 950 to 1,500 subjects provided by 6 global collaborators. A de-identified subject ID, COVID-19 status, age in years and sex were almost always included in the sample metadata. Where HLA class I and class II types were available, the types were taken from metadata supplied by the sample provider, not from assay-based typing.

What the research found in general, with its limitations: The amount of clinical and demographic metadata varied by source and participant and was provided uncurated.

Source material: peripheral blood. This clonotype was sampled from a woman between 50 and 59 years old who had recovered from COVID-19. In this chain, TRBV4-1 is recombined with TRBJ2-1; TRBD2 agrees with 11 junctional bases. The sequence in DNA is TGCGCCAGCAGTCCCACTAGCGGGAGAAGCAATGAGCAGTTCTTC. It encodes CASSPTSGRSNEQFF.